This T cell receptor (beta chain) was profiled in a study of CD8 T cells in Susac syndrome. CDR1 and CDR2 from the germline V gene are SGHAT and FQDESV (reference sequence). There are 14 residues in the CDR3. Trimming shortened V by 1 base and J by 1 base, and 7 bases separated the two germline ends. Random hexamers were used to reverse transcribe roughly 0.5 to 1 ug of RNA. The authors amplified TCR beta CDR3 across 54 Vbeta and 13 Jbeta using immunoSEQ multiplex PCR. A single record per CDR3 protein comes from TCRdb applying MiXCR to the immunoSEQ multiplex PCR reads. Among 210,000 or so distinct CDR3 sequences listed, over 90% were seen once. Susac syndrome patients met recently defined diagnostic criteria for definite or probable disease.

The chain combines TRBV11-1 with TRBJ1-1; D uncertain. This receptor was identified in a human donor with Susac syndrome. Input material: CD4+ T cells from PBMCs. CDR3 sequence (DNA): TGTGCCAGCAGCTTAGGACCGGCGAACACTGAAGCTTTCTTT. As protein: CASSLGPANTEAFF.